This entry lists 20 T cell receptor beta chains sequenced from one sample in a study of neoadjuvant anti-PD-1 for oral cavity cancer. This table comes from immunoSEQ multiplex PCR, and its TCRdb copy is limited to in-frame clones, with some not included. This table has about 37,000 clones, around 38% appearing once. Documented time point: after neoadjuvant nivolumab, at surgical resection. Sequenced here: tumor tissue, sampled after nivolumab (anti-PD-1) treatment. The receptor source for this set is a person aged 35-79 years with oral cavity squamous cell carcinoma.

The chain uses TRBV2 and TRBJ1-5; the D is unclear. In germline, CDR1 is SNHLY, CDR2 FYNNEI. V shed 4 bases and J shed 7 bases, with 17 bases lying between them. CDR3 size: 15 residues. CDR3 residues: CASSGASPSEQPQHF. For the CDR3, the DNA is TGTGCCAGCAGTGGAGCTTCTCCCTCGGAACAGCCCCAGCATTTT.

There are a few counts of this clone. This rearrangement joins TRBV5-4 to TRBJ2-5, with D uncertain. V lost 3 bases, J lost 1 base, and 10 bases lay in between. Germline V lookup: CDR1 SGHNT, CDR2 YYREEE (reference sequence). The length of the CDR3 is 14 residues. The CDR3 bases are TGTGCCAGCAGCTATAGACAAATCCAAGAGACCCAGTACTTC. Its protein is CASSYRQIQETQYF.

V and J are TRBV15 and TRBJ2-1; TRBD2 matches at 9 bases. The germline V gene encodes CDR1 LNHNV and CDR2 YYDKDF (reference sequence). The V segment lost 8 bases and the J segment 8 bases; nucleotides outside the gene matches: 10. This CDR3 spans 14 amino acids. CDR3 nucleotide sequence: TGTGCCACCGGGCGGGAGGGGGTTAGCTATGAGCAGTTCTTC. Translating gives CATGREGVSYEQFF.

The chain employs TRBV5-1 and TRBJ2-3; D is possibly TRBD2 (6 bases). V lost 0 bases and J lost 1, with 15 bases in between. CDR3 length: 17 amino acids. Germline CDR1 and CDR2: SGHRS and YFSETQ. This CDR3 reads CASSLAGPRGGTDTQYF. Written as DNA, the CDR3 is TGCGCCAGCAGCTTGGCCGGTCCGCGGGGTGGCACAGATACGCAGTATTTT.

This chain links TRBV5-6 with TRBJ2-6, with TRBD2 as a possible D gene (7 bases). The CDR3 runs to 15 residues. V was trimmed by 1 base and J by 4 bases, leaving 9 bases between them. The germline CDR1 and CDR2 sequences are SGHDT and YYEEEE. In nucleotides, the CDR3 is TGTGCCAGCAGCTTGCGGGGGGCAGGGGCCAACGTCCTGACTTTC. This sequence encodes CASSLRGAGANVLTF.

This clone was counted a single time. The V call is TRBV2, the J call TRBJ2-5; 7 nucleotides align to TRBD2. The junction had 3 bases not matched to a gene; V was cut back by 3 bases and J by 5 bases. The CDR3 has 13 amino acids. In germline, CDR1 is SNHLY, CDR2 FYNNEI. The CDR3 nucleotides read TGTGCCAGCAGTGAGGGAGGGTGGGAGACCCAGTACTTC. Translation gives CASSEGGWETQYF.

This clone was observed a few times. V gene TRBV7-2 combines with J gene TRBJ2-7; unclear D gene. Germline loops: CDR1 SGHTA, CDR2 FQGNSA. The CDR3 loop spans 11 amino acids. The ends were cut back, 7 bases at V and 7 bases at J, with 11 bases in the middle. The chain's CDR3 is CASKGQVEQYF. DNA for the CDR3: TGTGCCAGCAAGGGCCAGGTGGAGCAGTACTTC.

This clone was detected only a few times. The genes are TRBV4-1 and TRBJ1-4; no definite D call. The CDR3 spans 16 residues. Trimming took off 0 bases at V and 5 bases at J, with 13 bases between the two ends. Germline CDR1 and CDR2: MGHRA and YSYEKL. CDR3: CASSQDQRAGNEKLFF. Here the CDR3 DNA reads TGCGCCAGCAGCCAAGATCAACGGGCCGGCAATGAAAAACTGTTTTTT.

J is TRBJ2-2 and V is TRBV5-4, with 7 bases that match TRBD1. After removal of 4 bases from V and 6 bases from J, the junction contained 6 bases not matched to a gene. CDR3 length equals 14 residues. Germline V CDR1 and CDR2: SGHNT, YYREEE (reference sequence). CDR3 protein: CASSARQGPGELFF. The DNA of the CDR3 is TGTGCCAGCAGCGCCCGACAGGGACCCGGGGAGCTGTTTTTT.

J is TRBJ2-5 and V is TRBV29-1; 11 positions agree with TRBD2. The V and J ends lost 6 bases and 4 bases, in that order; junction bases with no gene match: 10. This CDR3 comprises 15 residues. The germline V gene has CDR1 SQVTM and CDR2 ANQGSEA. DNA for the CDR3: TGCAGCGTCTCTGTGGGTAGCGGGAGGGGAGAGACCCAGTACTTC. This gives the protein CSVSVGSGRGETQYF.

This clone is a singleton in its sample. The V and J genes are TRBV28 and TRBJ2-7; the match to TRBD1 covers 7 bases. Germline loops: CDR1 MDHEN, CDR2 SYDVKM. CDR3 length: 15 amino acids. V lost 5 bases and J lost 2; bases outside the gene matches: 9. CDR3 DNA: TGTGCCAGCAGTACTCCACAGGGGACGGCCTACGAGCAGTACTTC. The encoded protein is CASSTPQGTAYEQYF.

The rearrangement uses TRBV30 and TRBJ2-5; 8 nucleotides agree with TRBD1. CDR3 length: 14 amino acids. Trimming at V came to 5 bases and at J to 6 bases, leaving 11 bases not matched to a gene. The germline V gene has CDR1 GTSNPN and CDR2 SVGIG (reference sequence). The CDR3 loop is CAWAKEDRVKTQYF. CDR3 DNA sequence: TGTGCCTGGGCGAAGGAGGACAGGGTCAAGACCCAGTACTTC.

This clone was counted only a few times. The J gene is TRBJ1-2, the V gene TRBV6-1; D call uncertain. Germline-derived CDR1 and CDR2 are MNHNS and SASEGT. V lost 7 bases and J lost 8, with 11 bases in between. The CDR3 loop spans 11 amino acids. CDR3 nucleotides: TGTGCCAGCACGGACCGGGTGGGCTACACCTTC. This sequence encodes CASTDRVGYTF.

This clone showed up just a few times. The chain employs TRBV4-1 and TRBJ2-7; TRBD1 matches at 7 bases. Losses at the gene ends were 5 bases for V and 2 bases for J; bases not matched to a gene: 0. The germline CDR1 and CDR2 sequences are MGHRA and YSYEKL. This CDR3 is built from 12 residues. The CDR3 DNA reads TGCGCCAGCAGCGGGACAGCCTACGAGCAGTACTTC. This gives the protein CASSGTAYEQYF.

As DNA, the CDR3 is TGTGCCAGCAGTTTACCGGATGGCGGTGGCAATCAGCCCCAGCATTTT. It translates to CASSLPDGGGNQPQHF. The chain links TRBV28 to TRBJ1-5; D unresolved. The CDR3 sequence is 16 residues long. Deletions cut 2 bases from V and 2 bases from J, with 13 bases between. Germline V gives CDR1 MDHEN, CDR2 SYDVKM.

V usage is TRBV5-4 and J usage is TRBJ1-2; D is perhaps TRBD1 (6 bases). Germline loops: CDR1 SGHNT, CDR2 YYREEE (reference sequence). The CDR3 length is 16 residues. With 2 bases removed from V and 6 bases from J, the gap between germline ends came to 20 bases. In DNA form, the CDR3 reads TGTGCCAGCAGCTTTCCGGGGGGCGCATTCAAGCATGGCTACACCTTC. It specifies CASSFPGGAFKHGYTF.

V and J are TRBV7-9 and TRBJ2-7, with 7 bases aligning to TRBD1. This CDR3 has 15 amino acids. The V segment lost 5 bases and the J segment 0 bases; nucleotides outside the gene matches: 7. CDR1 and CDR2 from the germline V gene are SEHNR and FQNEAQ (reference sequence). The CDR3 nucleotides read TGTGCCAGCAGCAAACCCCAGGGGGTCTCCTACGAGCAGTACTTC. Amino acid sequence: CASSKPQGVSYEQYF.

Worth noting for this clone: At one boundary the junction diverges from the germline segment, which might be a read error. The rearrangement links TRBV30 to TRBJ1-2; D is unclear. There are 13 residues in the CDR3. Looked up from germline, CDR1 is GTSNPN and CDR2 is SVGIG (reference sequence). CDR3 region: CAWSVGPNSGYTF. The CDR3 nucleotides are TGTGCCTGGAGTGTTGGTCCGAACTCTGGCTACACCTTC.

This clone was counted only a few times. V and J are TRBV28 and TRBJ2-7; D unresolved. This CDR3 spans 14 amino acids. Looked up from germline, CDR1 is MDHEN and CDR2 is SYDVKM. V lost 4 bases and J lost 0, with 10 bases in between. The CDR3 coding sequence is TGTGCCAGCAGTTCGCACACTAACTCCTACGAGCAGTACTTC. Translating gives CASSSHTNSYEQYF. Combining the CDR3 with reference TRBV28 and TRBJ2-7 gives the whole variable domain DVKVTQSSRYLVKRTGEKVFLECVQDMDHENMFWYRQDPGLGLRLIYFSYDVKMKEKGDIPEGYSVSREKKERFSLILESASTNQTSMYLCASSSHTNSYEQYFGPGTRLTVT.

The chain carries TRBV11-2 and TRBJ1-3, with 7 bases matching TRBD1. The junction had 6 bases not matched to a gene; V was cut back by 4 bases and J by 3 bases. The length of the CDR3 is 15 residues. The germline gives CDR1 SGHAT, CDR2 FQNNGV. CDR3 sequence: CASSYRQGFGNTIYF. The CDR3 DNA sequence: TGTGCCAGCAGCTACCGACAGGGTTTTGGAAACACCATATATTTT.